This T cell receptor beta chain was obtained from a study of cytomegalovirus exposure and HLA in healthy donors. Study in general: The study's early data release held 80 million to 95 million unique TCRs from HLA-typed donors.

Study-wide points: A further, later analysis showed that HLA-associated TCR beta chains (compared with equally common others) were more clonally expanded. A later analysis reportedly found fewer N-insertions in an Asian-associated ancestry cluster than the approximately 700-donor mean. Later on, a genetic analysis was performed. It linked a missense variant in DCLRE1C with V- and J-gene trimming of TCR beta.

Trimming took 4 bases from V and 6 from J; bases not matched to a gene: 5. The CDR3 is 15 residues long. Germline CDR1 SEHNR, CDR2 FQNEAQ (reference sequence). PCR employed 60 Vbeta and 13 Jbeta primers. Produced via immunoSEQ multiplex PCR; TCRdb's table is partial and in-frame only. Seen here are 120,000 to 150,000 clones, roughly 80% observed once, and the top ten hold approximately 10%. Comments on this clone: Its antigen remains unknown.

The chain has TRBV7-9 and TRBJ2-1; 11 bases map to TRBD2. The sequence derives from a woman between 50 and 59 years old in good health and CMV-seropositive. The sequenced sample consisted of PBMCs. This CDR3 reads CASSSTLAGGNEQFF. CDR3 nucleotide sequence: TGTGCCAGCAGCTCTACTCTAGCGGGGGGCAATGAGCAGTTCTTC.